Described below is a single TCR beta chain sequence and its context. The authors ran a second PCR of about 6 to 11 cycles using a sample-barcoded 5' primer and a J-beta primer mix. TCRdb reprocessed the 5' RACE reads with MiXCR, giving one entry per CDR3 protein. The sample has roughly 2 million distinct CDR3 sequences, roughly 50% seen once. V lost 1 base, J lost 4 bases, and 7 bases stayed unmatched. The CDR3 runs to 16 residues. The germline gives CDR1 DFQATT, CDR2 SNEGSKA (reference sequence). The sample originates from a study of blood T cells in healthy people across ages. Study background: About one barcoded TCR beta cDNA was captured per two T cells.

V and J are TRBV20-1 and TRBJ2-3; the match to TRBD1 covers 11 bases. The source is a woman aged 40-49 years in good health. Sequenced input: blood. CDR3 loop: CSARVGQGEGADTQYF. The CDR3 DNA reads TGCAGTGCTAGAGTGGGACAGGGGGAAGGTGCAGATACGCAGTATTTT.